A single sample is the source of the 31 T cell receptor beta chains below, sequenced in a study of blood T cells in healthy people across ages (dated by TCRdb to between 2015 and 2017). The library was generated by 5' RACE. TCRdb lists the instrument as Illumina HiSeq 2500. A second PCR of about 7 to 12 cycles was run with a J-beta primer mix and a sample-barcoded 5' primer. Using fastp at Q25 and MiXCR, TCRdb reprocessed the public reads and kept productive beta chains. Under each unique CDR3 protein, matching rows form one entry showing the most common genes and DNA. In this sample the table shows 1.5 million to 1.9 million distinct CDR3 sequences, about 42% of which occur a single time. Together, the top ten hold 4% of the sample. The sample taken for sequencing was blood. The receptors stem from a young woman in good health.

The genes are TRBV30 and TRBJ1-6; unclear D gene. Germline V CDR1 and CDR2: GTSNPN, SVGIG (reference sequence). This CDR3 has 13 amino acids. Trimming took 5 bases from V and 10 from J, leaving 15 bases between them. CDR3 sequence reads: CAWGLLYGSPLHF. DNA for the CDR3: TGTGCCTGGGGTCTCCTTTACGGGTCACCCCTCCACTTT.

This clonotype was detected only a few times. V gene TRBV29-1 combines with J gene TRBJ2-7, with D possibly matching TRBD1 (6 bases). V was trimmed by 5 bases and J by 4 bases, leaving 15 bases between them. Germline CDR1 and CDR2: SQVTM and ANQGSEA. CDR3 length: 13 residues. CDR3 DNA: TGCAGCGTTAGGAGTGGGACAAGTTACGAGCAGTACTTC. Its translation is CSVRSGTSYEQYF.

This chain links TRBV20-1 with TRBJ2-1, with a possible D match to TRBD2 (5 bases). This CDR3 is 15 amino acids long. Trimming pared 3 bases from V and 2 bases from J, leaving 14 bases between. From germline, CDR1 is DFQATT and CDR2 SNEGSKA (reference sequence). For the CDR3, the DNA is TGCAGTGCTAGGGACTCCAAGACCCCCTACAATGAGCAGTTCTTC. Encoded protein: CSARDSKTPYNEQFF.

This chain links TRBV24-1 with TRBJ2-3; TRBD2 agrees at 7 bases. Germline CDR1 reads KGHDR; CDR2 reads SFDVKD. The J segment lost 2 bases and the V segment lost 0 bases, leaving 4 bases of the junction unmatched. This CDR3 comprises 16 residues. DNA for the CDR3: TGTGCCACCAGTGATTTGGGGGCGGGAGCCACAGATACGCAGTATTTT. It yields the protein CATSDLGAGATDTQYF.

The J gene is TRBJ2-2, the V gene TRBV4-1; D remains ambiguous. CDR1 and CDR2 (germline): MGHRA, YSYEKL. The germline V and J ends were trimmed by 0 bases and 7 bases, with 6 bases remaining between them. This CDR3 has 13 residues. The CDR3, as DNA: TGCGCCAGCAGCCAAGATAATGTCGGGGAGCTGTTTTTT. It encodes CASSQDNVGELFF.

This clonotype turned up a few times. The rearrangement uses TRBV3-1 and TRBJ1-2; TRBD1 matches at 9 bases. The CDR3 has 14 amino acids. After removal of 3 bases from V and 3 bases from J, the junction contained 2 bases not matched to a gene. Germline CDR1 reads LGHDT; CDR2 reads YNNKEL (reference sequence). The DNA of the CDR3 is TGTGCCAGCAGCCAGGGGACAGGGCACTATGGCTACACCTTC. This codes for CASSQGTGHYGYTF.

This clonotype appeared a single time. J is TRBJ2-3 and V is TRBV9; 9 nucleotides line up with TRBD2. J was trimmed by 4 bases and V by 6 bases; bases with no gene match: 9. CDR3 length equals 15 residues. Germline V CDR1 and CDR2: SGDLS, YYNGEE. CDR3 amino acids: CASTLAGSGADTQYF. DNA of the CDR3: TGTGCCAGCACCCTAGCGGGATCGGGCGCAGATACGCAGTATTTT.

This clonotype was seen only a few times. The chain carries TRBV27 and TRBJ2-3; perhaps D is TRBD1 or TRBD2 (6 bases each). This CDR3 has 15 residues. V was cut by 5 bases and J by 6 bases, with 18 bases left in between. The germline V gene encodes CDR1 MNHEY and CDR2 SMNVEV (reference sequence). CDR3 sequence reads: CASSPGGGSEDTQYF. The CDR3 DNA is TGTGCCAGCAGTCCCGGAGGGGGGAGCGAGGATACGCAGTATTTT.

The chain combines TRBV6-5 with TRBJ1-6, with TRBD1 identical over 8 bases. Germline V gene data show CDR1 as MNHEY and CDR2 as SVGAGI. The V and J ends lost 9 bases and 10 bases, in that order; junction bases with no gene match: 5. The CDR3 is 12 residues long. CDR3: CASGQGYSPLHF. CDR3 in DNA: TGTGCCAGTGGACAGGGATACTCACCCCTCCACTTT.

The chain links TRBV7-2 to TRBJ2-5; D not certain. CDR3 length: 13 residues. Germline CDR1 SGHTA, CDR2 FQGNSA. Deletions cut 6 bases from V and 2 bases from J, with 10 bases between. The CDR3 reads CASSDTVQETQYF. DNA of the CDR3: TGTGCCAGCAGTGACACAGTGCAAGAGACCCAGTACTTC.

The table lists this clonotype with many counts. The chain combines TRBV12-3 or TRBV12-4 with TRBJ2-1; weak D call: TRBD2 (5 bases). Trimming shortened V by 6 bases and J by 0 bases, and 9 bases separated the two germline ends. The CDR3 spans 14 residues. The CDR3 region is CASRSGSSYNEQFF. CDR3 DNA sequence: TGTGCCAGCAGATCGGGGAGCTCCTACAATGAGCAGTTCTTC.

Note on this clonotype: One end of the junction does not line up with germline, which may come from a read error. This chain links TRBV20-1 with TRBJ1-5; D not certain. The CDR3 sequence is 15 residues long. Germline V gene sequence: CDR1 DFQATT, CDR2 SNEGSKA (reference sequence). The CDR3 sequence: CSASTARTRNQPRHF. The CDR3 nucleotides are TGCAGTGCGTCGACGGCCCGAACCCGAAATCAGCCCCGGCATTTT.

The CDR3 region is CASSQGGPDSHNEQYF. CDR3 sequence (DNA): TGCGCCAGCAGCCAAGGGGGTCCGGACAGTCACAATGAGCAGTACTTC. The chain has TRBV4-3 and TRBJ2-5; tentative D call: TRBD1 (6 bases). Germline V gene lookup returns CDR1 LGHNA and CDR2 YSLEER. CDR3 length: 16 amino acids. V shed 1 base and J shed 11 bases, with 23 bases lying between them.

There are a few counts of this clonotype. The chain has TRBV12-3 or TRBV12-4 and TRBJ2-1; no clear D gene. The V gene lost 5 bases and the J gene lost 3 bases, with 11 bases spanning the gap. The CDR3 is made up of 14 amino acids. The CDR3 protein is CASSPFLLYNEQFF. The CDR3 region has the DNA TGTGCCAGCAGTCCCTTTTTGCTCTACAATGAGCAGTTCTTC.

The table lists this clonotype with a few counts. The chain has TRBV12-3 or TRBV12-4 and TRBJ2-1; a possible D gene is TRBD1 (6 bases). The CDR3 is 15 residues long. V shed 6 bases and J shed 3 bases, with 15 bases lying between them. The CDR3 DNA follows: TGTGCCAGCAGATACTCAGGACAGAACTACAATGAGCAGTTCTTC. It translates to CASRYSGQNYNEQFF.

A remark on this clonotype: This clone may be a read error of a much larger clone one base away. V is TRBV10-2 and J is TRBJ2-1, with 8 bases matching TRBD1. CDR3 length: 15 amino acids. V gave up 3 bases and J gave up 7 bases; unmatched junction bases: 8. The germline V gene encodes CDR1 WSHSY and CDR2 SAAADI. The CDR3 DNA reads TGCGCCAGCAGTGAAAGCAGGGGGCGGGCGAATGAGCAGTTCTTC. This sequence encodes CASSESRGRANEQFF.

The chain is built from TRBV29-1 and TRBJ2-3, with 14 bases aligning to TRBD2. The germline V gene has CDR1 SQVTM and CDR2 ANQGSEA. This CDR3 contains 15 residues. With 4 bases clipped from V and 4 bases from J, the junction kept 4 bases outside the gene matches. The CDR3 region is CSVAKTSGGADTQYF. Written as DNA, the CDR3 is TGCAGCGTTGCGAAGACTAGCGGGGGGGCAGATACGCAGTATTTT.

The rearrangement joins TRBV9 to TRBJ2-5; 8 bases are shared with TRBD1. The CDR3 sequence is 13 residues long. CDR1 is SGDLS, CDR2 YYNGEE, per germline. V lost 1 base, J lost 5 bases, and 1 base stayed unmatched. CDR3 protein: CASSVTGGETQYF. For the CDR3, the DNA is TGTGCCAGCAGCGTAACAGGGGGGGAGACCCAGTACTTC.

V and J are TRBV5-6 and TRBJ2-5; unclear D gene. Near its end, the DNA agrees better with TRBJ2-1, so the J call may be wrong. CDR1 and CDR2 (germline): SGHDT, YYEEEE. This CDR3 is built from 15 residues. CDR3 region: CASSTGLTSQETQFF. DNA of the CDR3: TGTGCCAGCAGCACGGGCCTAACCTCCCAAGAGACCCAGTTCTTC.

This chain links TRBV6-1 with TRBJ2-2, with D possibly TRBD1 on 6 matching bases. V was trimmed by 4 bases and J by 3 bases, leaving 9 bases between them. The CDR3 length is 14 residues. From germline, CDR1 is MNHNS and CDR2 SASEGT. CDR3 loop: CASSARGYTGELFF. The CDR3 DNA reads TGTGCCAGCAGTGCAAGGGGGTACACCGGGGAGCTGTTTTTT.

In regard to this clonotype: The junction shows a germline mismatch at one end, possibly a read error. The V call is TRBV19, the J call TRBJ1-2; D is undetermined. Looked up from germline, CDR1 is LNHDA and CDR2 is SQIVND (reference sequence). The CDR3 is 13 amino acids. CDR3 nucleotide sequence: TGTGCCAGTAGTCCCGGGAGCAACTATGGCCACACCTTC. Translating gives CASSPGSNYGHTF.

CDR3 in amino acids: CSASDSPPGSPLHF. The CDR3 nucleotides read TGCAGCGCCTCGGACAGCCCCCCGGGATCACCCCTCCACTTT. The chain is built from TRBV29-1 and TRBJ1-6; TRBD1 is a possible D gene (6 bases). The V end lost 7 bases, the J end lost 10 bases, and 20 bases lay between the germline ends. CDR1 is SQVTM, CDR2 ANQGSEA, per germline. The length of the CDR3 is 14 residues.

The chain couples TRBV18 to TRBJ2-7; D gene uncertain. CDR1 is KGHSH, CDR2 LQKENI, per germline. The CDR3 is made up of 15 amino acids. Trimming left V 2 bases short and J 7 bases short, with 18 bases between. The DNA of the CDR3 is TGTGCCAGCTCACCAACGCCTGTAACCTACAATGAGCAGTACTTC. Its translation: CASSPTPVTYNEQYF. Filled out from reference TRBV18 and TRBJ2-7, the complete variable domain reads NAGVMQNPRHLVRRRGQEARLRCSPMKGHSHVYWYRQLPEEGLKFMVYLQKENIIDESGMPKERFSAEFPKEGPSILRIQQVVRGDSAAYFCASSPTPVTYNEQYFGPGTRLTVT.

This sequence joins TRBV7-2 and TRBJ2-1; 9 nucleotides line up with TRBD2. CDR1 SGHTA and CDR2 FQGNSA come from the germline V gene. The CDR3 extends over 17 amino acids. The V segment lost 5 bases and the J segment 2 bases; nucleotides outside the gene matches: 10. CDR3 region: CASSRQAGGPPYNEQFF. Written as DNA, the CDR3 is TGTGCCAGCAGCCGTCAGGCGGGAGGGCCCCCCTACAATGAGCAGTTCTTC.

The rearrangement uses TRBV6-6 and TRBJ1-1; D unresolved. Germline V gene lookup returns CDR1 MNHNY and CDR2 SVGAGI (reference sequence). Deletions cut 8 bases from V and 10 bases from J, with 17 bases between. CDR3 length: 12 amino acids. The CDR3 coding sequence is TGTGCCAGCGACCATCAGTTAAGTGGAGCTTTCTTT. Encoded protein: CASDHQLSGAFF.

The rearrangement links TRBV5-1 to TRBJ1-6, with 8 nucleotides matching TRBD1. Per the germline V gene, CDR1 is SGHRS and CDR2 is YFSETQ. V was pared by 4 bases and J by 10 bases, with 7 bases of the junction left unmatched. The CDR3 extends over 14 amino acids. The CDR3 DNA sequence: TGCGCCAGCAGCCCGGGACAGGACGGATCACCCCTCCACTTT. Protein product: CASSPGQDGSPLHF.

This clonotype came up a few times. DNA for the CDR3: TGTGCCAGCAGTTACTCGTCGACAGGGTATAATTCACCCCTCCACTTT. Translating it yields CASSYSSTGYNSPLHF. The chain couples TRBV6-5 to TRBJ1-6; TRBD1 matches 7 bases. CDR1 and CDR2 (germline): MNHEY, SVGAGI. The CDR3 runs to 16 residues. Losses at the gene ends were 0 bases for V and 4 bases for J; bases not matched to a gene: 3.

The chain links TRBV4-1 to TRBJ1-5; D ambiguous. Germline V gene lookup returns CDR1 MGHRA and CDR2 YSYEKL. Trimming pared 7 bases from V and 0 bases from J, leaving 13 bases between. CDR3 length: 15 residues. CDR3 nucleotides: TGCGCCAGCACCTCGGGCCTTTATAGCAATCAGCCCCAGCATTTT. Its translation is CASTSGLYSNQPQHF.

The chain links TRBV30 to TRBJ2-7, with D tentatively TRBD1 (6 bases). Trimming pared 4 bases from V and 7 bases from J, leaving 14 bases between. Per the germline V gene, CDR1 is GTSNPN and CDR2 is SVGIG (reference sequence). This CDR3 spans 12 amino acids. The CDR3 DNA sequence: TGTGCCTGGATTTCAGGGGCGCTTGAGCAGTACTTC. Protein sequence: CAWISGALEQYF. Based on the CDR3 plus reference TRBV30 and TRBJ2-7, the full variable domain is SQTIHQWPATLVQPVGSPLSLECTVEGTSNPNLYWYRQAAGRGLQLLFYSVGIGQISSEVPQNLSASRPQDRQFILSSKKLLLSDSGFYLCAWISGALEQYFGPGTRLTVT.

The chain links TRBV30 to TRBJ1-2; D is unclear. Trimming stripped 2 bases from V and 3 bases from J, with 7 bases between. There are 12 residues in the CDR3. Germline-derived CDR1 and CDR2 are GTSNPN and SVGIG (reference sequence). The CDR3 spells CAWSKQYYGYTF. The CDR3 region has the DNA TGTGCCTGGAGTAAACAGTACTATGGCTACACCTTC.

This clonotype was counted between two and nine times. The V call is TRBV20-1, the J call TRBJ2-3; TRBD2 matches 8 bases. The CDR3 is 16 residues long. Trimming took 0 bases from V and 4 from J; bases not matched to a gene: 9. Germline assignment: CDR1 DFQATT and CDR2 SNEGSKA (reference sequence). The CDR3 DNA reads TGCAGTGCTAGAGACCTACTAGCGGAGATGTCAGATACGCAGTATTTT. Its translation: CSARDLLAEMSDTQYF.